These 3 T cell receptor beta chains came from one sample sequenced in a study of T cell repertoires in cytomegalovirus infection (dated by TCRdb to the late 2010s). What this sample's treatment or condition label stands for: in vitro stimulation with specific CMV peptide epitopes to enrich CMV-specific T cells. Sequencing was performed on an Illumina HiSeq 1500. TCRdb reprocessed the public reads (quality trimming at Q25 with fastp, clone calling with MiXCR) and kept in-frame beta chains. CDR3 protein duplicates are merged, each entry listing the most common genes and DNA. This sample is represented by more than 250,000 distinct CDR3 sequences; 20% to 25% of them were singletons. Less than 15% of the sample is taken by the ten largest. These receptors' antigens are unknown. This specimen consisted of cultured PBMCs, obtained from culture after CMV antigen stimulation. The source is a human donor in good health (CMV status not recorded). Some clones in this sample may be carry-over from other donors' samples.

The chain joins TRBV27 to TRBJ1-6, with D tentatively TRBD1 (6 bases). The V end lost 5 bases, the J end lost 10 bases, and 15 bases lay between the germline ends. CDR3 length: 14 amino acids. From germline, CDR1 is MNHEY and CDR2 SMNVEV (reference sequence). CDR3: CASSPYRVNSPLHF. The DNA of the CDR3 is TGTGCCAGCAGTCCTTACAGGGTTAACTCACCCCTCCACTTT.

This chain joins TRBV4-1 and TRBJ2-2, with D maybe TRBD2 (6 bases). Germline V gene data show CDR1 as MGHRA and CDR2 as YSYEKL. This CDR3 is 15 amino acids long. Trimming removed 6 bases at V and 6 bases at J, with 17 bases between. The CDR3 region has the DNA TGCGCCAGCAGAAAAGGAGGGAGTTTAGCCGGGGAGCTGTTTTTT. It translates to CASRKGGSLAGELFF.

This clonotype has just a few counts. The chain's CDR3 is CASSYSSFNQPQHF. In DNA, the CDR3 is TGTGCCAGCAGTTACTCTAGCTTCAATCAGCCCCAGCATTTT. V and J are TRBV6-6 and TRBJ1-5; D gene uncertain. This CDR3 comprises 14 residues. The V gene lost 0 bases and the J gene lost 3 bases, with 6 bases spanning the gap. Germline V gene sequence: CDR1 MNHNY, CDR2 SVGAGI (reference sequence).